This TCR beta chain was identified in a study of CD8 T cells in ankylosing spondylitis. Broader study findings: As reported, disease-linked clones showed significant enrichment in matched ankylosing spondylitis synovial fluid. Blood of patients with ankylosing spondylitis appeared to be characterized by a TCR beta motif of about 8 highly homologous variants.

CDR3 length equals 15 residues. Germline V gene sequence: CDR1 DFQATT, CDR2 SNEGSKA (reference sequence). V was trimmed by 5 bases and J by 4 bases, leaving 20 bases between them. This clonotype has at least ten counts. Its antigen is as yet unknown. TCRdb re-called the 5' RACE reads with MiXCR, one entry per CDR3 protein. Among around 480,000 distinct CDR3 sequences, more than 15% were seen once, and the ten largest hold 0.85% to 1.3%. The origin of this receptor is a male donor with ankylosing spondylitis. The sequenced sample consisted of blood, either unsorted or a sorted T cell fraction (not recorded which). V and J are TRBV20-1 and TRBJ1-1; D is uncertain. The CDR3 sequence: CSAPNSGEVGTEAFF. The DNA of the CDR3 is TGCAGTGCTCCCAACTCCGGGGAGGTCGGCACTGAAGCTTTCTTT.